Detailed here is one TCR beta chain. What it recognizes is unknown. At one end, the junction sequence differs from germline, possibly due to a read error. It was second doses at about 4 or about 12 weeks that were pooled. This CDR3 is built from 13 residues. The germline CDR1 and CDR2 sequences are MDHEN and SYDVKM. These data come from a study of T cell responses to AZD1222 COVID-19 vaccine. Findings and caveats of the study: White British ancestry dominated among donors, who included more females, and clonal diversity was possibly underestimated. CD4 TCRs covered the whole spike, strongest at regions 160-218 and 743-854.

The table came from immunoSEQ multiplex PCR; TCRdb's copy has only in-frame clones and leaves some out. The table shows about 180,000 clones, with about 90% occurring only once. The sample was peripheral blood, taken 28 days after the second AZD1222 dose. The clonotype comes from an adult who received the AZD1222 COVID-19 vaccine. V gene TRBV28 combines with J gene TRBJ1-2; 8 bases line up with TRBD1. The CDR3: CASHGQGRYRYTF. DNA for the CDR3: TGTGCCAGCCACGGACAGGGCCGCTATCGCTACACCTTC.